This T cell receptor beta chain was recovered during a study of long-term antiretroviral therapy in people with HIV. Survey-level immunoSEQ v3.0 assays were run. The assay was immunoSEQ multiplex PCR, and TCRdb's table has in-frame clones only and misses some. In the table there are around 24,000 clones, more than 85% of which are singletons. Points on this clone: Its cognate antigen is unknown.

The V gene lost 4 bases and the J gene lost 1 base, with 11 bases spanning the gap. Per the germline V gene, CDR1 is SGDLS and CDR2 is YYNGEE. This CDR3 contains 14 residues. Findings and caveats of the study: Dominating the repertoire at all time points were the clones that expanded before ART. It was observed that HIV repertoires exhibited narrower CDR3 length ranges than controls.

This specimen consisted of unsorted PBMCs, obtained 7.6 years after starting antiretroviral therapy. The chain is built from TRBV9 and TRBJ1-1; D gene uncertain. The sequence derives from a woman aged 40-49 years with HIV. CDR3 nucleotide sequence: TGTGCCAGCAGCCCGTCCCCGGAGAACACTGAAGCTTTCTTT. It is translated as CASSPSPENTEAFF.